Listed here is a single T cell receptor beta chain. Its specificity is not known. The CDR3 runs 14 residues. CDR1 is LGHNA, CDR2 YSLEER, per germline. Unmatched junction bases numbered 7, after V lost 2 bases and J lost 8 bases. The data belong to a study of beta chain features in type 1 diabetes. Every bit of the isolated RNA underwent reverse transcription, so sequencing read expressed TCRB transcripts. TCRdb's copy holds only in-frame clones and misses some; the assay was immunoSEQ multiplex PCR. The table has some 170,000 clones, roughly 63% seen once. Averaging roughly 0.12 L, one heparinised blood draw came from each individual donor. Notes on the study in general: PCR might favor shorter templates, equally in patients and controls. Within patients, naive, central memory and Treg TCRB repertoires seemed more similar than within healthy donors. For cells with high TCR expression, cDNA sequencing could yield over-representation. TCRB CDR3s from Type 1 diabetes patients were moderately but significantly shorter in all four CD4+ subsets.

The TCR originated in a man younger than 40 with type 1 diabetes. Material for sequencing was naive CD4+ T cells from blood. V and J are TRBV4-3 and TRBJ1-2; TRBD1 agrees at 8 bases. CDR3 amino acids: CASSQLQGASGYTF. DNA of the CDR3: TGCGCCAGCAGCCAACTGCAGGGGGCTAGCGGCTACACCTTC.